This TCR beta chain was captured by sequencing in a study of blood T cell repertoires in COVID-19 (dated by TCRdb to 2018 to 2020). For the wider study: Samples covering the acute and convalescent phases of COVID-19 were provided by collaborators in the United States, Italy and Spain. Samples came from the ongoing ImmuneRACE study (first 160 participants) plus 1,254 subjects from 6 global collaborators. Sample metadata almost always included a de-identified subject ID, COVID-19 status, age in years and sex. The repertoires were made available in a free public database intended to serve as a resource for research on the immune response to SARS-CoV-2. The material from the prospective study consisted of cDNA or gDNA derived from T cells, B-cell-depleted T cells, or PBMCs. Where HLA class I and class II types were available, the types were taken from metadata supplied by the sample provider, not from assay-based typing. The dataset comprised deeply sampled blood TCRbeta repertoires from subjects exposed to, actively infected with, or recovered from COVID-19. Results and caveats for the whole study, not just this receptor: The quantity of clinical and demographic metadata differed by source and by participant and was supplied without curation.

TCRbeta CDR3 regions were amplified from genomic DNA by means of the immunoSEQ Assay, a bias-controlled multiplex PCR. As for the authors' bioinformatics: Nucleated cell counts per sample were estimated from amplification of reference gene primers within the assay. To quantify the absolute abundance of each unique TCRbeta CDR3 rearrangement, sequence reads were collapsed and filtered. For each sample, productive Simpson clonality was calculated as the square root of Simpson's diversity index over productive rearrangements. Drawn from immuneACCESS, this table holds only the in-frame rearrangements with V and J called that TCRdb kept. Clones are partly lost; checked studies trace under half to an unresolved V gene and leave the rest unexplained. V, J and clone size reflect that table, while D and trimming were determined from the DNA. The sample profile shows roughly 150,000 clones; about 80% of them were found once. Together, the top ten hold 1.5% to 2% of the sample.

V loses 7 bases of germline sequence and J loses 10 bases, and the interval between the two ends is 22 bases. From cysteine to phenylalanine, the CDR3 is 14 amino acids long. Only the CDR3 region is kept as DNA, spanning 42 bases read in frame from base 1. Looking up the germline V gene yields CDR1 SGHAT and CDR2 FQNNGV. Concerning this clone: The target of this receptor is not known. Base-call qualities are not available, and no considerably larger clone is one nucleotide away.

Participants in the prospective study were enrolled through a virtual design, were aged roughly 18 to 95 years, and lived in under 25 United States geographic areas. In the prospective study, participants were assigned to cohorts based on the clinical history participants reported in a screening survey and a study questionnaire. Exposed participants had been in contact with someone with a PCR-confirmed or clinician-diagnosed COVID-19 case within 2 weeks of study entry. Mobile phlebotomists in the prospective study collected whole blood, serum and a nasopharyngeal or oropharyngeal swab from every participant. Participants in the prospective study had the option to provide additional blood draws and questionnaires over an approximately two-month period. Before DNA extraction, blood samples from the prospective study were shipped at room temperature or frozen.

This receptor was taken from a woman younger than 35 who had been exposed to COVID-19. The source material was PBMCs or T cells enriched from blood (not recorded which). The rearranged chain carries TRBV11-2 and TRBJ1-1; a tentative D call is TRBD1 (5 bases match). CDR3 protein: CASIPRVPPVVAFF. In nucleotides, the sequence is TGTGCCAGCATCCCCAGGGTTCCACCGGTGGTAGCTTTCTTT.